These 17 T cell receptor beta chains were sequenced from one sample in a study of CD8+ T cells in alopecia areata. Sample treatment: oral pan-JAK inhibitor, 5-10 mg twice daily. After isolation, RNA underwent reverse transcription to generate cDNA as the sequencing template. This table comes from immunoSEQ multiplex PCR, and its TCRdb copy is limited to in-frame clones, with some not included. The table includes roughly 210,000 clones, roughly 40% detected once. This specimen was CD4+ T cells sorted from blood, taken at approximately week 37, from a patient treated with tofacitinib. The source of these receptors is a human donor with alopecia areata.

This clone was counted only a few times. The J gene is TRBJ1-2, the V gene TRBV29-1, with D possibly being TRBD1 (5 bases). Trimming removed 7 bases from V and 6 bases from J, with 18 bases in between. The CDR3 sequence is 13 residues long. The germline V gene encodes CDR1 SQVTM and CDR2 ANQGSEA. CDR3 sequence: CSGGGRREDGYTF. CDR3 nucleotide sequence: TGCAGCGGGGGTGGGCGCAGGGAGGATGGCTACACCTTC.

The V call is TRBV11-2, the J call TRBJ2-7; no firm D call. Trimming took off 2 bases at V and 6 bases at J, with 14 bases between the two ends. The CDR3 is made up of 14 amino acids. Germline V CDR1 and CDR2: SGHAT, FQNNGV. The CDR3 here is CASSLPYLTGEQYF. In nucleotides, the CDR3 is TGTGCCAGCAGCTTACCCTACCTAACTGGCGAGCAGTACTTC.

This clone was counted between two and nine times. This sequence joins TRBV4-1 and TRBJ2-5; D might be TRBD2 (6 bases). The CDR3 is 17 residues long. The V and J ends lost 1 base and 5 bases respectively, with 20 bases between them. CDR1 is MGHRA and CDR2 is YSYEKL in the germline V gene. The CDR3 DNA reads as TGCGCCAGCAGCCAAGGAGTGACTAGTTTGGGTTGGGAGACCCAGTACTTC. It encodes CASSQGVTSLGWETQYF.

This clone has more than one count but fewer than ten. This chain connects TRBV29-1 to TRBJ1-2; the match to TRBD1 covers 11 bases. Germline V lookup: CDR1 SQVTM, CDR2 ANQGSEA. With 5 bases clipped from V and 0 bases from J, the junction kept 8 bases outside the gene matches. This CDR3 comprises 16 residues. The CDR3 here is CSVKGQGVLANYGYTF. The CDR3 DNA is TGCAGCGTTAAGGGACAGGGGGTGCTAGCTAACTATGGCTACACCTTC.

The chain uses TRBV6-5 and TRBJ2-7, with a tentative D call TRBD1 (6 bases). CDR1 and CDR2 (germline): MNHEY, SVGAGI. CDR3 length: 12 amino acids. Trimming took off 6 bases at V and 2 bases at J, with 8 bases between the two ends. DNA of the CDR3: TGTGCCAGCAGCAGGGGTCCCTACGAGCAGTACTTC. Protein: CASSRGPYEQYF.

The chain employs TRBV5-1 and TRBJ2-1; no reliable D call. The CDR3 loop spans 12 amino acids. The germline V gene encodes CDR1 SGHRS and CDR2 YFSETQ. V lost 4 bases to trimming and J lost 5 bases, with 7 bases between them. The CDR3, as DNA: TGCGCCAGCAGCCCCCGAGACAATGAGCAGTTCTTC. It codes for CASSPRDNEQFF. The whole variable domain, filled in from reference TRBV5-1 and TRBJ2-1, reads KAGVTQTPRYLIKTRGQQVTLSCSPISGHRSVSWYQQTPGQGLQFLFEYFSETQRNKGNFPGRFSGRQFSNSRSEMNVSTLELGDSALYLCASSPRDNEQFFGPGTRLTVL.

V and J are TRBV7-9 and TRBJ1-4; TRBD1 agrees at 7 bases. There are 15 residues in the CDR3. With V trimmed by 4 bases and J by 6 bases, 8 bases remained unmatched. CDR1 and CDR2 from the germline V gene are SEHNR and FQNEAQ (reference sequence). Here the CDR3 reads CASSSRGDGDEKLFF. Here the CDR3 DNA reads TGTGCCAGCAGCTCCAGGGGGGACGGCGATGAAAAACTGTTTTTT. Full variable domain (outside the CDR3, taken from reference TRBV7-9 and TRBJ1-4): DTGVSQNPRHKITKRGQNVTFRCDPISEHNRLYWYRQTLGQGPEFLTYFQNEAQLEKSRLLSDRFSAERPKGSFSTLEIQRTEQGDSAMYLCASSSRGDGDEKLFFGSGTQLSVL.

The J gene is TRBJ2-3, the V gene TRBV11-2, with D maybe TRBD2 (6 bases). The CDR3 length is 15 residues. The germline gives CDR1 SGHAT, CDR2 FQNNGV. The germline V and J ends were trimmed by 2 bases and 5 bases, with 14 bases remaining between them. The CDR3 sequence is CASSLFGSGIDTQYF. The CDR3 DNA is TGTGCCAGCAGCTTATTCGGGAGTGGTATAGATACGCAGTATTTT.

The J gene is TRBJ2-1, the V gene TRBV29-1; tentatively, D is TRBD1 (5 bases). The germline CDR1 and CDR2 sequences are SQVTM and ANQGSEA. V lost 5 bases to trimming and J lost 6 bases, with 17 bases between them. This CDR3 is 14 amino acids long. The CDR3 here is CSVLWGLSPNEQFF. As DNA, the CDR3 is TGCAGCGTTCTATGGGGCCTTTCCCCCAATGAGCAGTTCTTC.

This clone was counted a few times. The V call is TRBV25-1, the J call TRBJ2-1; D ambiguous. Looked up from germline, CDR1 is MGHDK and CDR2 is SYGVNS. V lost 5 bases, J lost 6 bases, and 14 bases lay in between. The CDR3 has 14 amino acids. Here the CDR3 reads CASSQSGDLNEQFF. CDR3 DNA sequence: TGTGCCAGCAGTCAGTCAGGCGATCTCAATGAGCAGTTCTTC.

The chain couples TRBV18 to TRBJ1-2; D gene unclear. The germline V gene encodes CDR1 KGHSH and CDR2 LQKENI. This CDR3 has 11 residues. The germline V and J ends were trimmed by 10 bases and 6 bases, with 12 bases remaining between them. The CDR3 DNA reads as TGTGCCACATCACTTCAGGATGGCTACACCTTC. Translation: CATSLQDGYTF. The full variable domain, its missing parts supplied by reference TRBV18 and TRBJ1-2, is NAGVMQNPRHLVRRRGQEARLRCSPMKGHSHVYWYRQLPEEGLKFMVYLQKENIIDESGMPKERFSAEFPKEGPSILRIQQVVRGDSAAYFCATSLQDGYTFGSGTRLTVV.

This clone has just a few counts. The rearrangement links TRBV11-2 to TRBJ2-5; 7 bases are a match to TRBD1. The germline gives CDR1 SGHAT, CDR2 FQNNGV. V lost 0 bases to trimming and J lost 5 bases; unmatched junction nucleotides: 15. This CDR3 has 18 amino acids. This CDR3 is CASSLDRTARGLGETQYF. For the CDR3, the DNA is TGTGCCAGCAGCTTAGATCGGACCGCAAGGGGGCTCGGGGAGACCCAGTACTTC.

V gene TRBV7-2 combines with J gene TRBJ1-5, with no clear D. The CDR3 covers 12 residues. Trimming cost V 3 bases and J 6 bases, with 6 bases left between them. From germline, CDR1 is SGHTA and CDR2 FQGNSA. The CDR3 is CASSFQVQPQHF. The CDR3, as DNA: TGTGCCAGCAGCTTTCAAGTTCAGCCCCAGCATTTT.

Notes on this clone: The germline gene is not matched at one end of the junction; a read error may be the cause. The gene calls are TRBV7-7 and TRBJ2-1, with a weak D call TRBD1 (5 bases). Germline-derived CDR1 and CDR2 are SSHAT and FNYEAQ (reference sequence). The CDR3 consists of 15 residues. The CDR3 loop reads CASSLSQGRYNEQFF. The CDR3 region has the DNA TGTGCTAGCAGCTTAAGCCAGGGCAGATACAATGAGCAGTTCTTC. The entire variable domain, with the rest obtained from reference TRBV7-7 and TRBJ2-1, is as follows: GAGVSQSPRYKVTKRGQDVTLRCDPISSHATLYWYQQALGQGPEFLTYFNYEAQPDKSGLPSDRFSAERPEGSISTLTIQRTEQRDSAMYRCASSLSQGRYNEQFFGPGTRLTVL.

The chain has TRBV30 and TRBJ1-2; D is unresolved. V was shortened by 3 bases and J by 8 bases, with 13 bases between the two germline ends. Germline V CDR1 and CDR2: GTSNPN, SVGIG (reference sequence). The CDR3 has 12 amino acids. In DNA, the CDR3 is TGTGCCTGGAGCTTTACGTTGGGGGGCTACACCTTC. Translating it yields CAWSFTLGGYTF.

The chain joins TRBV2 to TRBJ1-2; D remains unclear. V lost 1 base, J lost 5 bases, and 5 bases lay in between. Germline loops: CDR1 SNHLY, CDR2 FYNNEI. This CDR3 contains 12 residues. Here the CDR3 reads CASSEGGYGYTF. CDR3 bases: TGTGCCAGCAGTGAAGGCGGATATGGCTACACCTTC.

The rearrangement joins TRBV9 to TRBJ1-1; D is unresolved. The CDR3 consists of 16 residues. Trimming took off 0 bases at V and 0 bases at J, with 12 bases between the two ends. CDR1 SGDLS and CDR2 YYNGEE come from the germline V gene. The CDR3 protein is CASSVGSRQLNTEAFF. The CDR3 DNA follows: TGTGCCAGCAGCGTAGGAAGTAGGCAGTTGAACACTGAAGCTTTCTTT.